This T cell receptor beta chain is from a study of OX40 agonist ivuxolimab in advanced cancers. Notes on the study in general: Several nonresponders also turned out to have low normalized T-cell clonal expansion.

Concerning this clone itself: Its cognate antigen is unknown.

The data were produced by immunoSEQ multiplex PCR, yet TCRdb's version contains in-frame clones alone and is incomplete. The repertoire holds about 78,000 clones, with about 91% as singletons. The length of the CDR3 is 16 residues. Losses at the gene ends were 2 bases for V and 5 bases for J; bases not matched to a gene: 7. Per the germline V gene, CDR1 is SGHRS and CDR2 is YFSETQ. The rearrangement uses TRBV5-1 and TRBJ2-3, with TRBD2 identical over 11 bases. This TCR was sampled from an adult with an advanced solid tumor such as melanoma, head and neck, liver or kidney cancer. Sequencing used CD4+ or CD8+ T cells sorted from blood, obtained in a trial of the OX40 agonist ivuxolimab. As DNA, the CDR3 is TGCGCCAGCAGCTTCAGTAGCGGGGGGGCTATAGATACGCAGTATTTT. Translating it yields CASSFSSGGAIDTQYF.